The clone carrying this TCR beta chain has just a few counts. Its antigen is currently unknown. Sequenced material consisted of expressed TCRB transcripts (all of the isolated RNA was reverse transcribed). TCRdb's copy holds only in-frame clones and misses some; the assay was immunoSEQ multiplex PCR. This table holds about 400,000 clones, around 12% found once. The data are from a study of beta chain features in type 1 diabetes. Whole-study results and caveats: Within each of all four CD4+ subsets, Type 1 diabetes patients had TCRB CDR3s that were moderately but significantly shorter.

CD4+ cells of the naive, central memory, regulatory and stem cell-like memory types were sorted via CD45RO/CCR7/CD25/CD127/CD95/CD27. The TCR was taken from a woman younger than 30 with type 1 diabetes. Material: naive CD4+ T cells from blood.

The CDR3 here is CASSPGHSGANVLTF. Here the CDR3 DNA reads TGTGCCAGCAGCCCAGGACACTCTGGGGCCAACGTCCTGACTTTC. The J gene is TRBJ2-6, the V gene TRBV7-8, with TRBD1 as a possible D gene (5 bases). Trimming stripped 5 bases from V and 0 bases from J, with 8 bases between. The CDR3 is 15 residues long. Germline values: CDR1 SGHVS, CDR2 FQNEAQ.